These 16 T cell receptor beta chains share one sample of origin, sequenced in a study of cytomegalovirus exposure and HLA in healthy donors (dated by TCRdb to about 2017). Library method: the immunoSEQ multiplex PCR assay. A mixture of 60 forward primers for TCR Vbeta segments and 13 reverse primers for TCR Jbeta segments was used in the multiplex PCR. Entries here come from immuneACCESS through TCRdb and include only in-frame sequences with V and J called. Some clones fail to appear in such tables; in the studies checked, an unresolved V gene covers under half of the shortfall, and the cause of the remainder is unknown. For this sample the table gives about 140,000 clones, of which roughly 79% were detected only once. The ten largest clonotypes hold about 2.5% of the sample. Sequencing was carried out using PBMCs. The receptors were sampled from a male donor in good health and CMV-seronegative.

The rearrangement uses TRBV13 and TRBJ2-7; TRBD1 aligns across 9 bases. V lost 5 bases to trimming and J lost 5 bases; unmatched junction nucleotides: 7. The CDR3 is made up of 14 amino acids. CDR1 PRHDT and CDR2 FYEKMQ come from the germline V gene (reference sequence). The CDR3 region has the DNA TGTGCCAGCAGCCCCGAGGGACAGGGCCACGAGCAGTACTTC. Translating it yields CASSPEGQGHEQYF.

The genes are TRBV15 and TRBJ2-7; 8 bases match TRBD2. From germline, CDR1 is LNHNV and CDR2 YYDKDF (reference sequence). This CDR3 contains 14 residues. The V and J ends lost 1 base and 6 bases, in that order; junction bases with no gene match: 5. The CDR3 DNA reads as TGTGCCACCAGCAGAGTGGTAGCGGGGTTCGAGCAGTACTTC. Translation: CATSRVVAGFEQYF.

This chain uses TRBV6-1 with TRBJ2-7, with TRBD2 as a possible D gene (6 bases). Germline V gives CDR1 MNHNS, CDR2 SASEGT. This CDR3 has 13 residues. V lost 8 bases and J lost 3, with 14 bases in between. CDR3 sequence (DNA): TGTGCCAGCGGGGAGGCAGGTGGCTACGAGCAGTACTTC. This translates into CASGEAGGYEQYF.

This chain uses TRBV7-9 with TRBJ1-2; 8 bases are a match to TRBD1. In germline, CDR1 is SEHNR, CDR2 FQNEAQ (reference sequence). This CDR3 contains 18 residues. J lost 3 bases, V lost 1 base, and 13 bases had no gene match. Written as DNA, the CDR3 is TGTGCCAGCAGCTTAGTCGAAAGAACAGGGGGTTTGGACTATGGCTACACCTTC. It encodes CASSLVERTGGLDYGYTF.

The rearrangement joins TRBV6-5 to TRBJ2-7, with 10 bases that match TRBD1. The CDR3 extends over 15 amino acids. The junction had 10 bases not matched to a gene; V was cut back by 5 bases and J by 6 bases. Germline V gene data show CDR1 as MNHEY and CDR2 as SVGAGI. The CDR3 bases are TGTGCCAGCAGTCCCAGACAGGGGGCGAAATCCGAGCAGTACTTC. It specifies CASSPRQGAKSEQYF.

The rearrangement links TRBV2 to TRBJ1-1; D gene uncertain. Trimming cost V 4 bases and J 5 bases, with 14 bases left between them. CDR3 size: 14 residues. Germline V gene data show CDR1 as SNHLY and CDR2 as FYNNEI. DNA for the CDR3: TGTGCCAGCAGTGTTAGCGGGGTTCTGACTGAAGCTTTCTTT. It codes for CASSVSGVLTEAFF.

The rearrangement links TRBV7-9 to TRBJ2-3; D perhaps matches TRBD1 (5 bases). Trimming took 1 base from V and 6 from J, leaving 11 bases between them. Germline V gene sequence: CDR1 SEHNR, CDR2 FQNEAQ (reference sequence). The CDR3 totals 14 residues. CDR3 nucleotide sequence: TGTGCCAGCAGCTTAGAACAGGTCTTCGATACGCAGTATTTT. Translation: CASSLEQVFDTQYF.

The rearrangement joins TRBV7-9 to TRBJ2-7, with 8 bases aligning to TRBD2. The CDR3 spans 15 residues. V lost 1 base, J lost 0 bases, and 2 bases stayed unmatched. The germline V gene encodes CDR1 SEHNR and CDR2 FQNEAQ (reference sequence). The CDR3 here is CASSLGTSPSYEQYF. As DNA, the CDR3 is TGTGCCAGCAGCTTAGGGACTAGCCCCTCCTACGAGCAGTACTTC.

The gene calls are TRBV28 and TRBJ2-2; 14 positions agree with TRBD2. Germline assignment: CDR1 MDHEN and CDR2 SYDVKM. V shed 6 bases and J 4 bases; nucleotides not matched to a gene: 4. This CDR3 region has 16 residues. The CDR3 sequence is CASRGTSGSGTGELFF. The CDR3, as DNA: TGTGCCAGCAGGGGGACTAGCGGGAGTGGCACCGGGGAGCTGTTTTTT.

Comment on this clone: The sample contains more than one DNA sequence encoding this CDR3. The V and J genes are TRBV5-1 and TRBJ2-1, with 12 bases fitting TRBD2. CDR1 SGHRS and CDR2 YFSETQ come from the germline V gene. The length of the CDR3 is 15 residues. V lost 5 bases and J lost 5; bases outside the gene matches: 5. The CDR3 here is CASSLTSGSHNEQFF. The CDR3 DNA reads TGCGCCAGCAGTCTGACTAGCGGGAGCCACAATGAGCAGTTCTTC.

The genes are TRBV15 and TRBJ2-5, with 11 bases aligning to TRBD1. The J call may be incorrect, as the DNA end agrees better with TRBJ2-7. Germline V gene data show CDR1 as LNHNV and CDR2 as YYDKDF (reference sequence). This CDR3 comprises 15 residues. In DNA, the CDR3 is TGTGCCACCAGCACCCCGGGACAGGGGGCCTACGAGCAGTACTTC. Amino acid sequence: CATSTPGQGAYEQYF.

The chain joins TRBV27 to TRBJ2-1; a weak D match, TRBD1 (5 bases). V was trimmed by 2 bases and J by 0 bases, leaving 14 bases between them. The germline V gene has CDR1 MNHEY and CDR2 SMNVEV (reference sequence). The CDR3 covers 17 residues. DNA for the CDR3: TGTGCCAGCAGTTTACGCAGGACAAGTGTCTCCTACAATGAGCAGTTCTTC. This gives the protein CASSLRRTSVSYNEQFF.

This rearrangement joins TRBV27 to TRBJ2-7; TRBD1 matches at 7 bases. The germline V gene has CDR1 MNHEY and CDR2 SMNVEV (reference sequence). The CDR3 sequence is 14 residues long. After removal of 2 bases from V and 4 bases from J, the junction contained 5 bases not matched to a gene. The CDR3 DNA reads TGTGCCAGCAGTTTAGTACAGGGGAGATACGAGCAGTACTTC. Residues: CASSLVQGRYEQYF.

The chain recombines TRBV10-1 with TRBJ2-2; 13 nucleotides agree with TRBD2. Losses at the gene ends were 7 bases for V and 1 base for J; bases not matched to a gene: 6. Germline loops: CDR1 WNHNN, CDR2 SYGVQD (reference sequence). The CDR3 extends over 17 amino acids. CDR3 region: CASTGTSGVMNTGELFF. CDR3 coding DNA: TGCGCCAGCACCGGGACTAGCGGGGTCATGAACACCGGGGAGCTGTTTTTT.

This clone has a single count. The chain couples TRBV19 to TRBJ2-5, with 7 bases fitting TRBD2. Germline V CDR1 and CDR2: LNHDA, SQIVND (reference sequence). There are 15 residues in the CDR3. The trim removed 1 base at V and 4 bases at J, leaving 6 bases unmatched. The CDR3 DNA follows: TGTGCCAGTAGTATAGGGGGGGGTCTCTCAGAGACCCAGTACTTC. This translates into CASSIGGGLSETQYF.

CDR3 DNA sequence: TGTGCTAGTGAGGGCAGGGCGAACACTGAAGCTTTCTTT. It is translated as CASEGRANTEAFF. The genes are TRBV12-5 and TRBJ1-1; tentatively, D is TRBD1 (5 bases). V was trimmed by 7 bases and J by 1 base, leaving 10 bases between them. This CDR3 contains 13 residues. The germline V gene encodes CDR1 LGHNT and CDR2 FRNRAP.